These 5 T cell receptor beta chains were all obtained from the same sample, sequenced in a study of memory CD4+ T cells and cytomegalovirus serostatus. TCRdb's copy holds only in-frame clones and misses some; the assay was immunoSEQ multiplex PCR. This table holds around 88,000 clones, 80% found once. The sort gate was single viable CD3+CD4+CD8-CD45RO+ cells for memory CD4+ T cells. Source material: memory CD4+ T cells from blood. The receptor set was obtained from an adult in good health and CMV-seropositive.

This clone has more than one count but fewer than ten. This chain uses TRBV7-2 with TRBJ2-2, with D unresolved. CDR3 length: 14 residues. CDR1 and CDR2 (germline): SGHTA, FQGNSA. V lost 1 base to trimming and J lost 2 bases, with 5 bases between them. Here the CDR3 DNA reads TGTGCCAGCAGCTTAGGTACTAACACCGGGGAGCTGTTTTTT. Residues: CASSLGTNTGELFF.

This chain uses TRBV5-6 with TRBJ1-4, with D possibly being TRBD1 (6 bases). This CDR3 is built from 14 residues. Trimming shortened V by 0 bases and J by 6 bases, and 9 bases separated the two germline ends. Germline values: CDR1 SGHDT, CDR2 YYEEEE. CDR3 sequence reads: CASSLGTADEKLFF. In nucleotides, the CDR3 is TGTGCCAGCAGCTTGGGGACAGCGGATGAAAAACTGTTTTTT. The whole variable domain, remainder taken from reference TRBV5-6 and TRBJ1-4, is DAGVTQSPTHLIKTRGQQVTLRCSPKSGHDTVSWYQQALGQGPQFIFQYYEEEERQRGNFPDRFSGHQFPNYSSELNVNALLLGDSALYLCASSLGTADEKLFFGSGTQLSVL.

Details on this clone: The junction does not match germline at one end; this may be a read error. The genes are TRBV28 and TRBJ1-4; TRBD1 might be the D (5 bases). The CDR3 is made up of 15 amino acids. Germline-derived CDR1 and CDR2 are MDHEN and SYDVKM. CDR3: CASSPTGSRGRSSDF. The CDR3, as DNA: TGTGCCAGCAGCCCCACGGGGTCCCGGGGCCGATCTTCCGATTTT.

This clone has just a few counts. The gene calls are TRBV5-1 and TRBJ2-3; D is undetermined. The CDR3 totals 13 residues. Germline values: CDR1 SGHRS, CDR2 YFSETQ. V lost 3 bases, J lost 2 bases, and 7 bases lay in between. CDR3 protein: CASSSHLTDTQYF. The DNA of the CDR3 is TGCGCCAGCAGCTCACATCTCACAGATACGCAGTATTTT.

The V call is TRBV27, the J call TRBJ2-3, with D possibly matching TRBD1 (6 bases). The CDR3 sequence is 14 residues long. Germline CDR1 is MNHEY and CDR2 is SMNVEV (reference sequence). Between the trimmed V and J ends, which lost 7 bases and 11 bases, there was a span of 22 bases. Here the CDR3 DNA reads TGTGCCAGCACCGACAGGACGACTTACGCTATGCAGTATTTT. This gives the protein CASTDRTTYAMQYF.